The next 18 T cell receptor beta chains were all read from a single sample in a study of blood T cell repertoires in COVID-19. Clones were read by immunoSEQ multiplex PCR, and TCRdb kept only the in-frame ones, dropping some. This table has fewer than 700,000 clones, approximately 88% appearing once. The material sequenced was peripheral blood. These receptors were obtained from a woman aged 45 to 65 with COVID-19, enrolled during active disease.

This chain uses TRBV4-2 with TRBJ1-4; 8 bases map to TRBD1. The CDR3 contains 14 residues. Germline loops: CDR1 LGHNA, CDR2 YNFKEQ. V lost 1 base to trimming and J lost 8 bases; unmatched junction nucleotides: 3. The CDR3 bases are TGTGCCAGCAGCCAAGGACAGGGGAGGGAAAAACTGTTTTTT. This codes for CASSQGQGREKLFF.

This chain links TRBV9 with TRBJ1-6; possibly TRBD1 for D (6 bases). Looked up from germline, CDR1 is SGDLS and CDR2 is YYNGEE. This CDR3 contains 13 residues. Trimming took off 1 base at V and 15 bases at J, with 14 bases between the two ends. The CDR3 region is CASSVRVEGDLHF. DNA for the CDR3: TGTGCCAGCAGCGTAAGGGTCGAGGGGGACCTCCACTTT.

The rearrangement links TRBV6-5 to TRBJ1-4; D unresolved. Trimming left V 4 bases short and J 5 bases short, with 14 bases between. Germline V gene lookup returns CDR1 MNHEY and CDR2 SVGAGI. The CDR3 is made up of 15 amino acids. The CDR3 region is CASSSGEGLNEKLFF. For the CDR3, the DNA is TGTGCCAGCAGTTCCGGGGAAGGGCTAAATGAAAAACTGTTTTTT.

The chain has TRBV7-9 and TRBJ1-1; D remains unclear. From germline, CDR1 is SEHNR and CDR2 FQNEAQ (reference sequence). The CDR3 extends over 12 amino acids. V was pared by 4 bases and J by 0 bases, with 3 bases between. The CDR3 loop reads CASSSVNTEAFF. The CDR3 bases are TGTGCCAGCAGCTCGGTGAACACTGAAGCTTTCTTT.

This chain links TRBV9 with TRBJ1-4, with 12 bases fitting TRBD1. There are 16 residues in the CDR3. The germline CDR1 and CDR2 sequences are SGDLS and YYNGEE. V shed 0 bases, J shed 10 bases, and the junction held 7 bases outside the gene matches. CDR3 protein: CASSVEAGQGAGKLFF. The CDR3 nucleotides read TGTGCCAGCAGCGTAGAAGCGGGACAGGGGGCGGGAAAACTGTTTTTT.

This clone showed up just a few times. V gene TRBV4-1 combines with J gene TRBJ1-2; tentative D call: TRBD1 (6 bases). Trimming removed 1 base at V and 7 bases at J, with 22 bases between. The V gene's germline CDR1 is MGHRA and CDR2 YSYEKL. This CDR3 is 17 amino acids long. The CDR3 spells CASSQGTFQPGDPGYTF. The CDR3 DNA is TGCGCCAGCAGCCAAGGGACTTTTCAACCAGGGGATCCTGGCTACACCTTC.

This clone was found once. This sequence joins TRBV2 and TRBJ2-2, with 8 bases fitting TRBD2. Looked up from germline, CDR1 is SNHLY and CDR2 is FYNNEI. The J segment lost 3 bases and the V segment lost 1 base, leaving 1 base of the junction unmatched. This CDR3 region has 15 residues. In nucleotides, the CDR3 is TGTGCCAGCAGTGAAGGACTAGCGTACACCGGGGAGCTGTTTTTT. Protein: CASSEGLAYTGELFF. Variable domain in full (rest from reference TRBV2 and TRBJ2-2): EPEVTQTPSHQVTQMGQEVILRCVPISNHLYFYWYRQILGQKVEFLVSFYNNEISEKSEIFDDQFSVERPDGSNFTLKIRSTKLEDSAMYFCASSEGLAYTGELFFGEGSRLTVL.

The genes are TRBV4-1 and TRBJ2-7, with a possible D match to TRBD1 (6 bases). The germline CDR1 and CDR2 sequences are MGHRA and YSYEKL. CDR3 length: 17 residues. V lost 0 bases and J lost 0, with 15 bases in between. The CDR3 DNA follows: TGCGCCAGCAGCCAAGATTACAGGGACCTACTCTCCTACGAGCAGTACTTC. This gives the protein CASSQDYRDLLSYEQYF.

This rearrangement joins TRBV5-1 to TRBJ2-1; D ambiguous. CDR1 and CDR2 from the germline V gene are SGHRS and YFSETQ. This CDR3 is 15 amino acids long. The V end was cut by 2 bases, the J end by 0 bases, with 9 bases between. In nucleotides, the CDR3 is TGCGCCAGCAGCTTAGACTCGAGCTCCTACAATGAGCAGTTCTTC. Translation: CASSLDSSSYNEQFF.

The gene calls are TRBV6-5 and TRBJ1-2; D unclear. Germline CDR1 reads MNHEY; CDR2 reads SVGAGI. V was shortened by 7 bases and J by 5 bases, with 8 bases between the two germline ends. The CDR3 runs to 11 residues. The CDR3 bases are TGTGCCAGCAATTCCTTGTATGGCTACACCTTC. It is translated as CASNSLYGYTF.

The chain combines TRBV2 with TRBJ1-5, with unresolved D. The CDR3 length is 15 residues. Germline-derived CDR1 and CDR2 are SNHLY and FYNNEI. Trimming took 7 bases from V and 1 from J, leaving 14 bases between them. The CDR3: CASTYRRQSNQPQHF. CDR3 coding DNA: TGTGCCAGCACCTATAGGCGGCAGAGCAATCAGCCCCAGCATTTT.

V gene TRBV19 combines with J gene TRBJ1-1; tentative D call: TRBD1 (5 bases). Per the germline V gene, CDR1 is LNHDA and CDR2 is SQIVND (reference sequence). V was trimmed by 0 bases and J by 0 bases, leaving 8 bases between them. The CDR3 runs 15 residues. The CDR3 nucleotides are TGTGCCAGTAGTATAGATGGGGGGATGAACACTGAAGCTTTCTTT. It codes for CASSIDGGMNTEAFF.

The CDR3 here is CASTTDTGVKNIQYF. As DNA, the CDR3 is TGTGCCAGCACCACCGACACAGGGGTCAAAAACATTCAGTACTTC. The V call is TRBV2, the J call TRBJ2-4, with 7 positions matching TRBD1. The trim removed 7 bases at V and 3 bases at J, leaving 9 bases unmatched. There are 15 residues in the CDR3. CDR1 and CDR2 from the germline V gene are SNHLY and FYNNEI. Together with reference TRBV2 and TRBJ2-4, the CDR3 gives the full variable domain: EPEVTQTPSHQVTQMGQEVILRCVPISNHLYFYWYRQILGQKVEFLVSFYNNEISEKSEIFDDQFSVERPDGSNFTLKIRSTKLEDSAMYFCASTTDTGVKNIQYFGAGTRLSVL.

This clone was observed once. This chain uses TRBV7-9 with TRBJ1-1; 8 bases agree with TRBD1. The CDR3 has 16 amino acids. V was pared by 5 bases and J by 8 bases, with 16 bases of the junction left unmatched. CDR1 is SEHNR, CDR2 FQNEAQ, per germline (reference sequence). This chain's CDR3 is CASSSLGIGTGREAFF. In DNA form, the CDR3 reads TGTGCCAGCAGCAGCCTTGGTATAGGGACAGGCCGAGAAGCTTTCTTT.

The rearrangement links TRBV2 to TRBJ2-4, with 10 bases fitting TRBD1. J gave up 2 bases and V 4 bases, and 5 bases lay outside the gene matches. This CDR3 has 16 amino acids. Germline V lookup: CDR1 SNHLY, CDR2 FYNNEI. The CDR3 sequence is CASSGGTGVTKNIQYF. CDR3 coding DNA: TGTGCCAGCAGTGGCGGGACAGGGGTTACCAAAAACATTCAGTACTTC.

This clone was seen only once. The chain carries TRBV3-1 (or the pseudogene TRBV3-2) and TRBJ2-1, with a weak D call TRBD1 (5 bases). The germline V gene has CDR1 LGHDT and CDR2 YNNKEL (reference sequence). The V gene lost 4 bases and the J gene lost 5 bases, with 15 bases spanning the gap. CDR3 length: 15 amino acids. CDR3: CASSPSVTANNEQFF. Here the CDR3 DNA reads TGTGCCAGCAGCCCTTCCGTGACAGCTAACAATGAGCAGTTCTTC.

The V and J genes are TRBV7-3 and TRBJ2-2, with D tentatively TRBD2 (7 bases). Germline lookup yields CDR1 SGHTA and CDR2 FQGTGA. The CDR3 sequence is 20 residues long. The V gene lost 2 bases and the J gene lost 3 bases, with 25 bases spanning the gap. DNA for the CDR3: TGTGCCAGCAGCTTAGGAGGCGTGCGGGGGCCGGCCTGGGACACCGGGGAGCTGTTTTTT. Its translation is CASSLGGVRGPAWDTGELFF.

The chain links TRBV4-1 to TRBJ1-5; 7 positions agree with TRBD1. Germline V gene data show CDR1 as MGHRA and CDR2 as YSYEKL. This CDR3 has 16 amino acids. Unmatched junction bases numbered 10, after V lost 4 bases and J lost 4 bases. CDR3 in amino acids: CASSPTGTAQNQPQHF. CDR3 coding DNA: TGCGCCAGCAGCCCGACCGGGACAGCTCAAAATCAGCCCCAGCATTTT.